This T cell receptor beta chain is drawn from a study of T-cell memory formation after mild COVID-19. Study-wide findings and caveats: Clones contracting over day 15 to 85 were CD4/CD8 balanced, with later expanders leaning CD4+. Shrinking CD4+ clones resided mostly in CM and EM, and CD8+ ones in EMRA.

This clonotype was counted between two and nine times. What it binds is not known. 5'RACE with constant-segment primers built TCRalpha and TCRbeta cDNA libraries with UMIs. TCRdb called the 5' RACE reads again in MiXCR, with one record for every CDR3 protein. Of around 140,000 distinct CDR3 sequences in the sample, approximately 21% were seen once. The V end was cut by 3 bases, the J end by 1 base, with 12 bases between. This CDR3 is 14 amino acids long. The V gene's germline CDR1 is DFQATT and CDR2 SNEGSKA (reference sequence). V gene TRBV20-1 combines with J gene TRBJ1-1; D is possibly TRBD1 (6 bases). Sequences were obtained from PBMCs or a T cell subset sorted from them (not recorded which). This TCR came from an adult woman who had mild COVID-19 (a few samples of this study predate the infection). Cell type and time point are not known. The CDR3 region is CSASAGAGNTEAFF. The CDR3, as DNA: TGCAGTGCTAGTGCAGGGGCGGGGAACACTGAAGCTTTCTTT.